This entry features one T cell receptor beta chain sequence. This sample is part of a study of blood T cell repertoires in COVID-19. Sequenced by immunoSEQ multiplex PCR; TCRdb stores in-frame clones only, minus some. The profile shows around 130,000 clones, approximately 80% of them singletons. The CDR3 covers 15 residues. Germline CDR1 MNHEY, CDR2 SVGAGI. V shed 0 bases and J 4 bases; nucleotides not matched to a gene: 3. The chain couples TRBV6-5 to TRBJ1-3, with 7 bases identical to TRBD1. The clonotype originates from a woman between 65 and 79 years old with acute or convalescent COVID-19. Material: peripheral blood. DNA of the CDR3: TGTGCCAGCAGTTACTCGAACAGGGGAGGAAACACCATATATTTT. Translating it yields CASSYSNRGGNTIYF.